The 8 T cell receptor beta chains presented below share a single source sample, sequenced in a study of CD8 T cells in ankylosing spondylitis. In TCRdb, the 5' RACE reads were re-called with MiXCR into one record per CDR3 protein. The sample lists under 550,000 distinct CDR3 sequences; roughly 27% were seen once. No antigen has been assigned to these receptors. Findings of the study overall: Eight highly homologous variants formed a TCR beta motif that appeared characteristic of ankylosing spondylitis blood.

The sample consisted of blood, either unsorted or a sorted T cell fraction (not recorded which). The receptors originated from a male donor with ankylosing spondylitis.

The CDR3 loop is CSALTISGTPYEQYF. The CDR3 DNA follows: TGCAGTGCCCTGACCATTTCAGGGACCCCTTACGAGCAGTACTTC. This rearrangement joins TRBV20-1 to TRBJ2-7; possibly TRBD1 or TRBD2 for D (5 bases each). This CDR3 comprises 15 residues. V was clipped by 6 bases and J by 4 bases, with 22 bases between them. The V gene's germline CDR1 is DFQATT and CDR2 SNEGSKA (reference sequence).

This chain joins TRBV29-1 and TRBJ1-2; D is perhaps TRBD1 (5 bases). CDR1 is SQVTM, CDR2 ANQGSEA, per germline. Trimming removed 4 bases at V and 3 bases at J, with 30 bases between. This CDR3 comprises 19 residues. CDR3 DNA: TGCAGCGTTGCGGAGGCCCCTATAAGTTGGACACAGCTTTACTATGGCTACACCTTC. The encoded protein is CSVAEAPISWTQLYYGYTF.

This clonotype has just one count. The genes are TRBV11-2 and TRBJ2-1; D is ambiguous. The V and J ends lost 0 bases and 3 bases respectively, with 9 bases between them. Germline assignment: CDR1 SGHAT and CDR2 FQNNGV. This CDR3 has 15 amino acids. The CDR3 sequence is CASSLEDQNYNEQFF. CDR3 coding DNA: TGTGCCAGCAGCTTAGAAGACCAGAACTACAATGAGCAGTTCTTC.

Note on this clonotype: Its ends do not fully match the called genes, so a read error is possible. The CDR3: CAISGPDFYGYTF. The DNA of the CDR3 is TGTGCCATCAGTGGCCCGGATTTCTATGGCTACACTTTC. The chain employs TRBV10-3 and TRBJ1-2; D gene uncertain. Germline loops: CDR1 ENHRY, CDR2 SYGVKD. The CDR3 totals 13 residues.

V gene TRBV5-1 combines with J gene TRBJ2-7, with TRBD1 matching 7 bases. The CDR3 is 16 residues long. V shed 0 bases and J 0 bases; nucleotides not matched to a gene: 6. Looked up from germline, CDR1 is SGHRS and CDR2 is YFSETQ. The CDR3 spells CASSLGQGESSYEQYF. The CDR3 DNA follows: TGCGCCAGCAGCTTGGGACAGGGCGAGAGCTCCTACGAGCAGTACTTC.

The chain combines TRBV5-1 with TRBJ2-1; 11 bases are shared with TRBD1. V lost 0 bases, J lost 3 bases, and 14 bases stayed unmatched. The CDR3 is 20 amino acids. The germline CDR1 and CDR2 sequences are SGHRS and YFSETQ. CDR3 loop: CASSLVDRGLSAYNYNEQFF. CDR3 DNA: TGCGCCAGCAGCTTGGTGGACAGGGGGCTATCCGCTTACAACTACAATGAGCAGTTCTTC.

This clonotype was seen only a few times. This sequence joins TRBV11-2 and TRBJ2-2; tentative D call: TRBD1 (5 bases). The CDR3 length is 16 residues. Germline V CDR1 and CDR2: SGHAT, FQNNGV. The V and J ends lost 5 bases and 2 bases respectively, with 15 bases between them. CDR3 DNA: TGTGCCAGCAGCCAAAACGTCAGGGCTAACACCGGGGAGCTGTTTTTT. It translates to CASSQNVRANTGELFF.

This sequence joins TRBV11-3 and TRBJ1-4, with D tentatively TRBD1 (6 bases). Per germline, CDR1 SGHNT and CDR2 YENEEA. The CDR3 spans 15 residues. The V and J ends lost 2 bases and 8 bases respectively, with 15 bases between them. The chain's CDR3 is CASSLWTAKSEKLFF. The CDR3 DNA reads as TGTGCCAGCAGCTTATGGACAGCCAAAAGCGAAAAACTGTTTTTT. Complete variable domain (other parts from reference TRBV11-3 and TRBJ1-4): EAGVVQSPRYKIIEKKQPVAFWCNPISGHNTLYWYLQNLGQGPELLIRYENEEAVDDSQLPKDRFSAERLKGVDSTLKIQPAELGDSAVYLCASSLWTAKSEKLFFGSGTQLSVL.